The 21 T cell receptor beta chains below come from one sample, sequenced in a study of cytomegalovirus exposure and HLA in healthy donors. PCR primers comprised 60 Vbeta and 13 Jbeta primers. The data were produced by immunoSEQ multiplex PCR, yet TCRdb's version contains in-frame clones alone and is incomplete. The sample yields around 130,000 clones, around 81% seen once. The sample was PBMCs. Source of these receptors: a woman aged 40 to 49 in good health and CMV-seronegative.

The rearrangement links TRBV5-1 to TRBJ1-2; possibly TRBD1 for D (5 bases). V was clipped by 3 bases and J by 6 bases, with 21 bases between them. The CDR3 runs 16 residues. Germline CDR1 and CDR2: SGHRS and YFSETQ. This chain's CDR3 is CASSYSPDRGDHGYTF. In DNA form, the CDR3 reads TGCGCCAGCAGCTATTCTCCCGACCGGGGGGACCATGGCTACACCTTC.

This clone was observed a few times. V is TRBV18 and J is TRBJ1-1; D gene unclear. The germline gives CDR1 KGHSH, CDR2 LQKENI. CDR3 size: 13 residues. V shed 5 bases and J shed 0 bases, with 7 bases lying between them. The CDR3 loop reads CASSNQVNTEAFF. CDR3 coding DNA: TGTGCCAGCTCAAATCAGGTGAACACTGAAGCTTTCTTT.

The chain couples TRBV28 to TRBJ2-3; perhaps TRBD2 as D (5 bases). CDR1 MDHEN and CDR2 SYDVKM come from the germline V gene. The CDR3 has 15 amino acids. V shed 2 bases and J shed 0 bases, with 9 bases lying between them. This CDR3 is CASSLGWTSTDTQYF. In nucleotides, the CDR3 is TGTGCCAGCAGTTTAGGCTGGACTAGCACAGATACGCAGTATTTT.

The CDR3 DNA is TGCGCCAGCAGCGGACCAGCGGGAGGACCTTACAATGAGCAGTTCTTC. It codes for CASSGPAGGPYNEQFF. The chain joins TRBV4-3 to TRBJ2-1; 9 bases are shared with TRBD2. The junction had 9 bases not matched to a gene; V was cut back by 5 bases and J by 4 bases. The germline V gene has CDR1 LGHNA and CDR2 YSLEER. This CDR3 contains 16 residues.

This clone was recorded once. The chain uses TRBV6-5 and TRBJ1-2; TRBD1 matches 7 bases. CDR3 length: 13 amino acids. Germline V gives CDR1 MNHEY, CDR2 SVGAGI. V was clipped by 8 bases and J by 5 bases; unmatched bases: 8. Here the CDR3 DNA reads TGTGCCAGCTCCTCGACAGGGCGATATGGCTACACCTTC. It encodes CASSSTGRYGYTF.

The chain couples TRBV11-2 to TRBJ1-1; D uncertain. Trimming stripped 0 bases from V and 8 bases from J, with 4 bases between. The CDR3 covers 11 residues. Germline CDR1 SGHAT, CDR2 FQNNGV. The CDR3 spells CASSLDIEAFF. The CDR3, as DNA: TGTGCCAGCAGCTTAGATATCGAAGCTTTCTTT. The whole variable domain, remainder taken from reference TRBV11-2 and TRBJ1-1, is EAGVAQSPRYKIIEKRQSVAFWCNPISGHATLYWYQQILGQGPKLLIQFQNNGVVDDSQLPKDRFSAERLKGVDSTLKIQPAKLEDSAVYLCASSLDIEAFFGQGTRLTVV.

V usage is TRBV27 and J usage is TRBJ1-1; D gene ambiguous. The CDR3 extends over 13 amino acids. CDR1 is MNHEY, CDR2 SMNVEV, per germline (reference sequence). V lost 9 bases and J 4 bases, leaving 15 bases between the germline ends. The CDR3 bases are TGTGCCAGACTCGGACTCCACTGCACTGAAGCTTTCTTT. Translating gives CARLGLHCTEAFF.

The V call is TRBV4-1, the J call TRBJ2-1; 9 nucleotides line up with TRBD2. The trim removed 5 bases at V and 4 bases at J, leaving 3 bases unmatched. This CDR3 has 14 amino acids. Per the germline V gene, CDR1 is MGHRA and CDR2 is YSYEKL. CDR3 DNA: TGCGCCAGCAGCATAGCGGGGGATTACAATGAGCAGTTCTTC. Residues: CASSIAGDYNEQFF.

The rearrangement links TRBV11-2 to TRBJ2-2; possible D gene TRBD1, 5 bases. The ends were cut back, 0 bases at V and 4 bases at J, with 15 bases in the middle. This CDR3 is built from 17 residues. From germline, CDR1 is SGHAT and CDR2 FQNNGV. In DNA form, the CDR3 reads TGTGCCAGCAGCTTAGACGATTTAGGGGTATCCACCGGGGAGCTGTTTTTT. Translation gives CASSLDDLGVSTGELFF.

This clone was counted between two and nine times. The chain carries TRBV6-1 and TRBJ2-3, with a possible D match to TRBD2 (5 bases). Trimming stripped 8 bases from V and 5 bases from J, with 14 bases between. The CDR3 runs to 13 residues. Germline CDR1 and CDR2: MNHNS and SASEGT. Here the CDR3 reads CASYRSGRDTQYF. DNA of the CDR3: TGTGCCAGCTACCGGTCGGGGAGAGATACGCAGTATTTT.

This sequence joins TRBV5-6 and TRBJ1-1, with a tentative D call TRBD1 (6 bases). CDR1 is SGHDT, CDR2 YYEEEE, per germline. The ends were cut back, 4 bases at V and 0 bases at J, with 16 bases in the middle. The CDR3 is 16 amino acids. CDR3 sequence (DNA): TGTGCCAGCAGCAAGAACGTTCAGGGGTTGAACACTGAAGCTTTCTTT. Translated, it gives CASSKNVQGLNTEAFF. Full variable domain (remainder filled in from reference TRBV5-6 and TRBJ1-1): DAGVTQSPTHLIKTRGQQVTLRCSPKSGHDTVSWYQQALGQGPQFIFQYYEEEERQRGNFPDRFSGHQFPNYSSELNVNALLLGDSALYLCASSKNVQGLNTEAFFGQGTRLTVV.

The CDR3: CASSILRDSGRQYNEQFF. The CDR3 DNA reads as TGTGCCAGTAGTATCTTGAGGGACTCGGGTCGGCAATACAATGAGCAGTTCTTC. V is TRBV19 and J is TRBJ2-1, with a weak D call TRBD2 (6 bases). The length of the CDR3 is 18 residues. V lost 3 bases and J lost 4, with 22 bases in between. Germline V CDR1 and CDR2: LNHDA, SQIVND (reference sequence).

Note on this clone: Additional DNA sequences in this sample encode the identical CDR3. This chain links TRBV7-3 with TRBJ2-5, with D possibly matching TRBD1 (6 bases). CDR1 and CDR2 (germline): SGHTA, FQGTGA. The CDR3 consists of 16 residues. Trimming took off 5 bases at V and 5 bases at J, with 21 bases between the two ends. The CDR3 reads CASSPGERPSGETQYF. The CDR3 region has the DNA TGTGCCAGCAGCCCAGGGGAGCGTCCGAGTGGGGAGACCCAGTACTTC.

This rearrangement joins TRBV25-1 to TRBJ1-2; D might be TRBD1 (5 bases). This CDR3 has 12 amino acids. CDR1 is MGHDK, CDR2 SYGVNS, per germline. Trimming took 4 bases from V and 10 from J, leaving 13 bases between them. CDR3 sequence (DNA): TGTGCCAGCAGTGGGACAATCGGTGCCTACACCTTC. Its protein product is CASSGTIGAYTF.

This clone was recorded once. J is TRBJ1-2 and V is TRBV18; D possibly corresponds to TRBD1 (6 bases). CDR3 size: 16 residues. Germline assignment: CDR1 KGHSH and CDR2 LQKENI. With 6 bases removed from V and 4 bases from J, the gap between germline ends came to 21 bases. The CDR3 reads CASSAPGSRGIYGYTF. CDR3 in DNA: TGTGCCAGCTCCGCACCAGGGAGCAGGGGAATCTATGGCTACACCTTC.

Ten or more counts support this clone. This chain joins TRBV6-1 and TRBJ1-5; D not resolved. Trimming stripped 2 bases from V and 4 bases from J, with 6 bases between. The CDR3 has 13 residues. Germline V gene lookup returns CDR1 MNHNS and CDR2 SASEGT. The DNA for the CDR3 is TGTGCCAGCAGTGAAAATGCGAATCAGCCCCAGCATTTT. Amino acid sequence: CASSENANQPQHF.

This rearrangement joins TRBV5-4 to TRBJ2-1, with TRBD1 matching over 7 bases. CDR1 is SGHNT, CDR2 YYREEE, per germline (reference sequence). V lost 2 bases, J lost 3 bases, and 5 bases stayed unmatched. The CDR3 sequence is 15 residues long. CDR3 protein: CASSFNQGVYNEQFF. CDR3 DNA: TGTGCCAGCAGCTTCAACCAGGGGGTCTACAATGAGCAGTTCTTC.

In this sample, this clone turned up a few times. The chain has TRBV28 and TRBJ2-1; the match to TRBD2 covers 9 bases. Per the germline V gene, CDR1 is MDHEN and CDR2 is SYDVKM. The CDR3 runs 12 residues. V shed 7 bases and J 10 bases; nucleotides not matched to a gene: 5. CDR3 coding DNA: TGTGCCAGCAACCTAGCGGGAAACGAGCAGTTCTTC. Amino acids: CASNLAGNEQFF.

V and J are TRBV7-9 and TRBJ1-2; a possible D gene is TRBD1 (5 bases). The germline V gene has CDR1 SEHNR and CDR2 FQNEAQ (reference sequence). Trimming took 5 bases from V and 8 from J, leaving 21 bases between them. The CDR3 has 15 amino acids. CDR3 DNA sequence: TGTGCCAGCAGCACCCCCGGAGGGGCCATTCGAGGCTACACCTTC. It specifies CASSTPGGAIRGYTF.

The CDR3, as DNA: TGTGCCAGCAGTTCGGGACAGGGGGACGCCGGGGAGCTGTTTTTT. Protein product: CASSSGQGDAGELFF. The chain recombines TRBV6-5 with TRBJ2-2; 11 positions agree with TRBD1. The CDR3 totals 15 residues. Germline CDR1 is MNHEY and CDR2 is SVGAGI. V was pared by 4 bases and J by 6 bases, with 4 bases of the junction left unmatched.

The chain has TRBV29-1 and TRBJ1-1; 7 nucleotides align to TRBD1. The V and J ends lost 8 bases and 1 base, in that order; junction bases with no gene match: 7. The CDR3 extends over 13 amino acids. The germline CDR1 and CDR2 sequences are SQVTM and ANQGSEA. As DNA, the CDR3 is TGCAGCCCTTGGGACAGCCGGAACACTGAAGCTTTCTTT. Translation gives CSPWDSRNTEAFF.